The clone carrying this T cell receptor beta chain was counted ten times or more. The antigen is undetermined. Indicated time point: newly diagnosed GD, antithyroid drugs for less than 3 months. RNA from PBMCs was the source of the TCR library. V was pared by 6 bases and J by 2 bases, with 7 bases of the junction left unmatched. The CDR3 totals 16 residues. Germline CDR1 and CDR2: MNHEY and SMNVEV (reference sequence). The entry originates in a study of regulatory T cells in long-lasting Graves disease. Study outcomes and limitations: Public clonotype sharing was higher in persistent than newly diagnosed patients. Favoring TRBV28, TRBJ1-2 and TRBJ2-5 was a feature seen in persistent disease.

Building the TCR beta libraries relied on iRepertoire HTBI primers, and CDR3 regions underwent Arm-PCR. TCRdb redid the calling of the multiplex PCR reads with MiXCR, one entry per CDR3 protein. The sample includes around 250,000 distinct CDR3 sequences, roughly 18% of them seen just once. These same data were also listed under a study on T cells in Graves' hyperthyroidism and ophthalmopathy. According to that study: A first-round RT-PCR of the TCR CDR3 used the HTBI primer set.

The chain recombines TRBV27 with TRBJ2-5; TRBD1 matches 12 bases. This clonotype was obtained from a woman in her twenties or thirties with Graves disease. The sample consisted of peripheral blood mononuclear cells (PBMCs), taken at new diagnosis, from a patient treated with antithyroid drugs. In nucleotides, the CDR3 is TGTGCCAGCAGCCCCGGGACAGGGGGCTTTCAAGAGACCCAGTACTTC. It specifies CASSPGTGGFQETQYF.